This T cell receptor (beta chain) is drawn from a study of OX40 agonist ivuxolimab in advanced cancers. Turning to the study itself: Therapy given before enrollment (anti-PD-1, anti-PD-L1 or anti-CTLA-4) was allowed, and 35% to 45% had some.

Measured with immunoSEQ multiplex PCR; TCRdb has only the in-frame clones, and not every one. The sample shows over 40,000 clones, 86% of them seen only once. The germline V gene encodes CDR1 SGHVS and CDR2 FQNEAQ. V was cut by 3 bases and J by 2 bases, with 10 bases left in between. The CDR3 covers 14 residues. V usage is TRBV7-8 and J usage is TRBJ2-5; unclear D gene. This material consisted of CD4+ or CD8+ T cells sorted from blood, taken in a trial of the OX40 agonist ivuxolimab. The clonotype was recovered from an adult with an advanced solid tumor such as melanoma, head and neck, liver or kidney cancer. The DNA for the CDR3 is TGTGCCAGCAGCTTCGATGAGGTACAAGAGACCCAGTACTTC. Encoded protein: CASSFDEVQETQYF. The full variable domain, its missing parts supplied by reference TRBV7-8 and TRBJ2-5, is GAGVSQSPRYKVAKRGQDVALRCDPISGHVSLFWYQQALGQGPEFLTYFQNEAQLDKSGLPSDRFFAERPEGSVSTLKIQRTQQEDSAVYLCASSFDEVQETQYFGPGTRLLVL.